This T cell receptor beta chain was profiled in a study of T-cell memory formation after mild COVID-19. TCRdb itself ran the 5' RACE reads through MiXCR, one entry per CDR3 protein. The sample lists 5,600 or so distinct CDR3 sequences; more than 15% were seen once. Whole-study findings and limits: Mainly CM and EM harbored the contracting CD4+ clones; mainly EMRA harbored the CD8+ ones. CD4/CD8 balance characterized clones contracting day 15 to 85, and CD4+ skew characterized later expanders.

This CDR3 region has 15 residues. V was pared by 4 bases and J by 6 bases, with 19 bases between. The germline CDR1 and CDR2 sequences are SGHTA and FQGNSA. This clonotype was counted ten times or more. Its antigen is unidentified. The specimen was PBMCs or a T cell subset sorted from them (not recorded which). This rearrangement joins TRBV7-2 to TRBJ2-7; the D gene could be TRBD1 or TRBD2 (6 bases each). The sequence came from an adult woman who had mild COVID-19 (a few samples of this study predate the infection). Cell type and time point are not known. In nucleotides, the CDR3 is TGTGCCAGCAGCTGGGGGGCGGGGAGCGGTGGCGAGCAGTACTTC. Protein: CASSWGAGSGGEQYF.